This T cell receptor (beta chain) was found in a study of identifying expanded T cells in peripheral blood. Study-level results: Across healthy donors, higher total template counts meant significantly greater roughly 2-week count variance.

TCRdb's table, derived via immunoSEQ multiplex PCR, lists solely in-frame clones and lacks some. The sample shows 85,000 to 100,000 clones, around 88% of them seen only once. There are 14 residues in the CDR3. Per the germline V gene, CDR1 is MNHEY and CDR2 is SMNVEV (reference sequence). After removal of 2 bases from V and 8 bases from J, the junction contained 5 bases not matched to a gene. During the collection period, no donor immune events like infections were recorded. As regards this clone: The antigen remains undetermined.

The sample was blood. The receptor's source is a person aged 18 to 75 in good health. The V call is TRBV27, the J call TRBJ1-2, with 10 bases aligning to TRBD1. CDR3 sequence reads: CASSLRGQGYGYTF. The CDR3 DNA follows: TGTGCCAGCAGTTTAAGGGGACAGGGGTACGGCTACACCTTC.